The T cell receptor (beta chain) described here comes from a study of blood T cells in healthy people across ages. Per germline, CDR1 SGDLS and CDR2 YYNGEE. The V gene lost 5 bases and the J gene lost 5 bases, with 1 base spanning the gap. The CDR3 is made up of 9 amino acids. All donors came from Russia, were Caucasian and healthy, and spanned ages about 6 to 90. Isolated per sample were at least 7 million PBMCs. With a J-beta primer mix and a sample-barcoded 5' primer, a second PCR ran roughly 6 to 12 cycles. TCRdb analysed the 5' RACE reads with MiXCR anew, one entry per CDR3 protein. The sample shows under 1 million distinct CDR3 sequences, approximately 44% of them seen only once. Regarding this clonotype: The antigen is undetermined.

Overall study findings and caveats: One million T cells yielded diversity estimates that were considered underestimates.

Sequenced sample: blood. The clonotype comes from a man between 60 and 75 years old in good health. The V call is TRBV9, the J call TRBJ1-2, with D unresolved. CDR3 coding DNA: TGTGCCAGCAGATATGGCTACACCTTC. Protein product: CASRYGYTF. Drawing the rest from reference TRBV9 and TRBJ1-2, the complete variable domain is DSGVTQTPKHLITATGQRVTLRCSPRSGDLSVYWYQQSLDQGLQFLIQYYNGEERAKGNILERFSAQQFPDLHSELNLSSLELGDSALYFCASRYGYTFGSGTRLTVV.